This T cell receptor beta chain was obtained from a study of blood T cell repertoires in COVID-19. Across the whole study: Collection of acute and convalescent COVID-19 samples took place in the United States, Italy and Spain.

It was during active infection that Seattle patients were enrolled and then longitudinally followed. V shed 7 bases and J 1 base; nucleotides not matched to a gene: 5. The germline CDR1 and CDR2 sequences are SNHLY and FYNNEI. CDR3 length: 14 residues. In the original analysis: Reference gene primer amplification in the assay estimated nucleated cell counts. The table came from immunoSEQ multiplex PCR; TCRdb's copy has only in-frame clones and leaves some out. V and J calls and clone size come straight from that table; D and trimming were deduced from the DNA. Here the sample spans 200,000 to 250,000 clones, around four fifths being singletons.

The sequence came from a woman of 80 years or more with COVID-19, enrolled during active disease. The chain combines TRBV2 with TRBJ2-3; 7 positions agree with TRBD1. The sequenced sample consisted of peripheral blood. The CDR3 loop reads CASKLGQGTDTQYF. The CDR3 DNA reads TGTGCCAGCAAGCTAGGACAGGGCACAGATACGCAGTATTTT.